Shown below are 13 T cell receptor beta chains from a single sample sequenced in a study of blood T cell repertoires in COVID-19. Sequenced by immunoSEQ multiplex PCR; TCRdb stores in-frame clones only, minus some. The data hold 130,000 or so clones, with 87% observed a single time. Sequencing was done on a sample of peripheral blood. These TCRs come from a man in his fifties with active COVID-19.

Details on this clone: A far larger clone lies a single base away; this is likely a read error. V gene TRBV6-6 combines with J gene TRBJ2-7, with D maybe TRBD1 (5 bases). With 6 bases removed from V and 2 bases from J, the gap between germline ends came to 8 bases. The CDR3 spans 12 residues. The germline V gene has CDR1 MNHNY and CDR2 SVGAGI (reference sequence). The CDR3 bases are TGTGCCAGCAGACCCAGGGCCTACGAGCAGTACTTC. Translated: CASRPRAYEQYF.

In this sample, this clone turned up once. The V call is TRBV4-3, the J call TRBJ1-2; 8 nucleotides align to TRBD1. V shed 0 bases, J shed 7 bases, and the junction held 4 bases outside the gene matches. Per germline, CDR1 LGHNA and CDR2 YSLEER. The length of the CDR3 is 14 residues. The CDR3 DNA is TGCGCCAGCAGCCAAGATACAGGGGGTTTTGGCTACACCTTC. Encoded protein: CASSQDTGGFGYTF.

The chain links TRBV2 to TRBJ2-5; D perhaps matches TRBD2 (6 bases). Germline V gene sequence: CDR1 SNHLY, CDR2 FYNNEI. The germline V and J ends were trimmed by 2 bases and 1 base, with 8 bases remaining between them. This CDR3 is built from 14 residues. This CDR3 is CASSERGVQETQYF. The CDR3 coding sequence is TGTGCCAGCAGTGAACGCGGGGTCCAAGAGACCCAGTACTTC.

The chain combines TRBV6-5 with TRBJ1-2; D might be TRBD1 (5 bases). CDR1 and CDR2 from the germline V gene are MNHEY and SVGAGI. With 10 bases removed from V and 1 base from J, the gap between germline ends came to 19 bases. There are 15 residues in the CDR3. The CDR3, as DNA: TGTGCCACCGCGCTTAATGCAGGGTTTAACTATGGCTACACCTTC. Protein sequence: CATALNAGFNYGYTF.

This chain uses TRBV9 with TRBJ1-1; the D gene is possibly TRBD1 (5 bases). CDR3 length: 15 amino acids. Per the germline V gene, CDR1 is SGDLS and CDR2 is YYNGEE. Trimming left V 0 bases short and J 1 base short, with 10 bases between. The CDR3 DNA sequence: TGTGCCAGCAGCGTAGGCGGGACGGGGAACACTGAAGCTTTCTTT. Translating gives CASSVGGTGNTEAFF.

CDR3 amino acids: CASGLEGAGAYNEQFF. The CDR3 DNA reads TGTGCTAGTGGTTTGGAGGGAGCGGGGGCCTACAATGAGCAGTTCTTC. V usage is TRBV12-5 and J usage is TRBJ2-1; 8 bases align to TRBD2. CDR1 and CDR2 (germline): LGHNT, FRNRAP. The CDR3 extends over 16 amino acids. V lost 1 base and J lost 2; bases outside the gene matches: 4.

This chain joins TRBV18 and TRBJ2-7; D may be TRBD1 (6 bases). This CDR3 is 12 amino acids long. V was cut by 6 bases and J by 5 bases, with 11 bases left in between. The germline gives CDR1 KGHSH, CDR2 LQKENI. CDR3 coding DNA: TGTGCCAGCTCGCGCACAGGGAACGAGCAGTACTTC. This encodes CASSRTGNEQYF.

The J gene is TRBJ1-4, the V gene TRBV30, with TRBD1 matching 7 bases. This CDR3 is 14 amino acids long. Germline-derived CDR1 and CDR2 are GTSNPN and SVGIG (reference sequence). The V and J ends lost 3 bases and 4 bases, in that order; junction bases with no gene match: 5. CDR3 in DNA: TGTGCCTGGAGAAGGACAGGACTTAATGAAAAACTGTTTTTT. The encoded protein is CAWRRTGLNEKLFF.

The V call is TRBV2, the J call TRBJ2-7; D not certain. Trimming took 6 bases from V and 4 from J, leaving 7 bases between them. Germline V gene lookup returns CDR1 SNHLY and CDR2 FYNNEI. The CDR3 sequence is 11 residues long. CDR3 sequence (DNA): TGTGCCAGCAGGTGGGCGTACGAGCAGTACTTC. Its protein product is CASRWAYEQYF.

For the CDR3, the DNA is TGTGCCAGCAGCCAGTCCGGACAGGGGAGTGAAAAACTGTTTTTT. Translation gives CASSQSGQGSEKLFF. The chain carries TRBV6-2 or TRBV6-3 and TRBJ1-4; TRBD1 agrees at 9 bases. V lost 6 bases to trimming and J lost 7 bases; unmatched junction nucleotides: 9. Germline V gene lookup returns CDR1 MNHEY and CDR2 SVGEGT. This CDR3 is 15 amino acids long.

This clone was seen more than once but under ten times. The chain recombines TRBV5-8 with TRBJ1-2; D remains unclear. The V gene's germline CDR1 is SGHTS and CDR2 YDEGEE. CDR3 size: 12 residues. V was trimmed by 4 bases and J by 8 bases, leaving 12 bases between them. The CDR3 sequence is CASSLSSGGYTF. DNA of the CDR3: TGTGCCAGCAGCCTATCCTCGGGGGGCTACACCTTC. Supplemented by reference TRBV5-8 and TRBJ1-2, the full variable domain reads EAGVTQSPTHLIKTRGQQATLRCSPISGHTSVYWYQQALGLGLQFLLWYDEGEERNRGNFPPRFSGRQFPNYSSELNVNALELEDSALYLCASSLSSGGYTFGSGTRLTVV.

The chain is built from TRBV7-2 and TRBJ1-4; unclear D gene. CDR1 and CDR2 from the germline V gene are SGHTA and FQGNSA. CDR3 length: 15 amino acids. The V and J ends lost 5 bases and 0 bases respectively, with 10 bases between them. CDR3 amino acids: CASSPRRATNEKLFF. DNA of the CDR3: TGTGCCAGCAGCCCGCGTCGGGCAACTAATGAAAAACTGTTTTTT.

CDR3 region: CASSLSGATNEKLFF. The CDR3, as DNA: TGCGCCAGCAGCTTGTCTGGGGCGACTAATGAAAAACTGTTTTTT. The chain uses TRBV5-1 and TRBJ1-4, with a possible D match to TRBD1 (5 bases). The CDR3 has 15 amino acids. Trimming pared 1 base from V and 2 bases from J, leaving 9 bases between. Germline CDR1 reads SGHRS; CDR2 reads YFSETQ.